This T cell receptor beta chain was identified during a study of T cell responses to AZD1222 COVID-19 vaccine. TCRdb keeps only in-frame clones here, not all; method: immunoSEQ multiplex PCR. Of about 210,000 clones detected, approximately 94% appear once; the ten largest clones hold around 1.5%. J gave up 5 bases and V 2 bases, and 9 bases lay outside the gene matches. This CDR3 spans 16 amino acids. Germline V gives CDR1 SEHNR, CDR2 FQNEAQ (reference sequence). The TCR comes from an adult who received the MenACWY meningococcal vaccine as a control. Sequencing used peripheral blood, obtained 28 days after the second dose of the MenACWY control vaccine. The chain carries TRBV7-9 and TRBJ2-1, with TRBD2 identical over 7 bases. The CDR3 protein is CASSLQVSGPHNEQFF. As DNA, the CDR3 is TGTGCCAGCAGCTTACAGGTTAGCGGGCCCCACAATGAGCAGTTCTTC.